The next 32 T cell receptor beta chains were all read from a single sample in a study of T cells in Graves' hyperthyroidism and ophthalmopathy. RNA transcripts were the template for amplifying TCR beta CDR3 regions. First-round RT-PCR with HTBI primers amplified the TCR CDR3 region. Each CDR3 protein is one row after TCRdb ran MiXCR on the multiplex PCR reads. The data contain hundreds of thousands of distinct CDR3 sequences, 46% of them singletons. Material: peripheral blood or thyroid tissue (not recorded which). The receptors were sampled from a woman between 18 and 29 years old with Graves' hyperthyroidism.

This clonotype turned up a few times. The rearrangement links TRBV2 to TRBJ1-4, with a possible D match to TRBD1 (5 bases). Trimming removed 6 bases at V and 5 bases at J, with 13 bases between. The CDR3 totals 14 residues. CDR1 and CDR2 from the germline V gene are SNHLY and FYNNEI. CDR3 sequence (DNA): TGTGCCAGCAGAGCGAGGGGAAGAAATGAAAAACTGTTTTTT. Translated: CASRARGRNEKLFF.

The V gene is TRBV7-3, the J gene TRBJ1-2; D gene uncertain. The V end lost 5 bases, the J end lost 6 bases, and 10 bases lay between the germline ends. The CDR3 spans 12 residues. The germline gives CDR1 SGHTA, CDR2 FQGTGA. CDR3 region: CASSLRADGYTF. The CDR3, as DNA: TGTGCCAGCAGCCTCCGGGCCGATGGCTACACCTTC.

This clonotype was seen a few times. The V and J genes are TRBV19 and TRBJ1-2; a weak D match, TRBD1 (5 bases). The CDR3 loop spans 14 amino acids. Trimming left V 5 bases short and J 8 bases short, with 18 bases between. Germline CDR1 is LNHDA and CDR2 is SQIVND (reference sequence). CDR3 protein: CASSSGTTPAGYTF. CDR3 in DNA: TGTGCCAGTAGTTCCGGGACTACTCCGGCCGGCTACACCTTC.

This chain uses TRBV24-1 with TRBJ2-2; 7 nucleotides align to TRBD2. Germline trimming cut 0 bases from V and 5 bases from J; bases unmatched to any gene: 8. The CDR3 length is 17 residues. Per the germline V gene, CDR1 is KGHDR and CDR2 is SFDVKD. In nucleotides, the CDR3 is TGTGCCACCAGTGATTTGGGGCCTAGCGGCCGAACCGGGGAGCTGTTTTTT. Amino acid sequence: CATSDLGPSGRTGELFF.

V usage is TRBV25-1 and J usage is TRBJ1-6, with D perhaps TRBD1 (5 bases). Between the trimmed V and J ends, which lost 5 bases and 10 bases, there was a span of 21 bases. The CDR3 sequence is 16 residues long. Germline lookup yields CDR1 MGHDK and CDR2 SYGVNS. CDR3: CASSLPHRGLYSPLHF. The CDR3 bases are TGTGCCAGCAGTTTACCCCACCGGGGGTTGTACTCACCCCTCCACTTT.

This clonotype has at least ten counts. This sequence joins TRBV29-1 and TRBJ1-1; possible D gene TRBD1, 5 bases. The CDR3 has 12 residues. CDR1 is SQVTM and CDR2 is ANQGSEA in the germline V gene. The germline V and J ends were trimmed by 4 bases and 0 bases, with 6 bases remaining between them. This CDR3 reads CSVGGLNTEAFF. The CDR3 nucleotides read TGCAGCGTTGGGGGGTTGAACACTGAAGCTTTCTTT. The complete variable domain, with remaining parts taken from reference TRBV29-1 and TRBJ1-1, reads SAVISQKPSRDICQRGTSLTIQCQVDSQVTMMFWYRQQPGQSLTLIATANQGSEATYESGFVIDKFPISRPNLTFSTLTVSNMSPEDSSIYLCSVGGLNTEAFFGQGTRLTVV.

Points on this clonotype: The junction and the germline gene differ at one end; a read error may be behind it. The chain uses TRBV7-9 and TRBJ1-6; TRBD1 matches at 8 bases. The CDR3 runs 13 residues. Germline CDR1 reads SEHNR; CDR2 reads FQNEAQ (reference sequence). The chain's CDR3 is CASNRGQGEILHF. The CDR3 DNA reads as TGCGCCAGCAACCGCGGACAGGGCGAAATCCTCCACTTT.

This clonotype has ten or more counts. Here the CDR3 DNA reads TGCAGCGTTGAAGATCTGGCAGGGAACTATGGCTACACCTTC. Translation gives CSVEDLAGNYGYTF. The chain is built from TRBV29-1 and TRBJ1-2; a weak D match, TRBD1 (5 bases). Trimming took 0 bases from V and 2 from J, leaving 10 bases between them. CDR3 length: 14 amino acids. Germline V lookup: CDR1 SQVTM, CDR2 ANQGSEA.

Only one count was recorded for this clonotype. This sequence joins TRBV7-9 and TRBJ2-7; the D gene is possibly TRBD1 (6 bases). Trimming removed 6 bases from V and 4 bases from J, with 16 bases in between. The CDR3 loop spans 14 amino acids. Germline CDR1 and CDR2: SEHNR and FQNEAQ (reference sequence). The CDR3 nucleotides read TGTGCCAGCAGTTTGTGGACAGATTCGTACGAGCAGTACTTC. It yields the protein CASSLWTDSYEQYF.

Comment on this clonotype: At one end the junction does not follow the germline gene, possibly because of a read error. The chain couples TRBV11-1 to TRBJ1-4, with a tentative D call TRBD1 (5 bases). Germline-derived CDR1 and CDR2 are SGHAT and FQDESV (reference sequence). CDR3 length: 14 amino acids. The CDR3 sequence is CSSSLGGEGEKLFF. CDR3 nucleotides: TGTTCCAGCAGCTTAGGAGGGGAAGGTGAAAAACTGTTTTTT.

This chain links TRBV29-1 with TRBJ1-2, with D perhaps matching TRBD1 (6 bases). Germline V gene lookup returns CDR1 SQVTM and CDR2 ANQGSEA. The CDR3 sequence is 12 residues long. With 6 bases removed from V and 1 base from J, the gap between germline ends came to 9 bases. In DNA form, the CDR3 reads TGCAGCGTGCCGGACAGTAACTATGGCTACACCTTC. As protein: CSVPDSNYGYTF.

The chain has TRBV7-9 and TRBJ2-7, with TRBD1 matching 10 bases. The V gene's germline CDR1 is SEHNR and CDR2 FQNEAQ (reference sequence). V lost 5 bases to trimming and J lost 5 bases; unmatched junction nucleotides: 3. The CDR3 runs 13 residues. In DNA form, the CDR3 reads TGTGCCAGCAGCGAAGGGACAGGGGACGAGCAGTACTTC. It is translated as CASSEGTGDEQYF. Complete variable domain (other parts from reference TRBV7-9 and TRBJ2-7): DTGVSQNPRHKITKRGQNVTFRCDPISEHNRLYWYRQTLGQGPEFLTYFQNEAQLEKSRLLSDRFSAERPKGSFSTLEIQRTEQGDSAMYLCASSEGTGDEQYFGPGTRLTVT.

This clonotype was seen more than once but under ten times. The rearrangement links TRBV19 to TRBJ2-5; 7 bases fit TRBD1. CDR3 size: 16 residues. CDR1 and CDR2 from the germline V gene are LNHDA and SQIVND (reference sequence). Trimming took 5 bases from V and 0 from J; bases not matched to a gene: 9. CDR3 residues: CASSATGTAHQETQYF. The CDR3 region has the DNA TGTGCCAGTAGTGCCACCGGGACAGCACACCAAGAGACCCAGTACTTC.

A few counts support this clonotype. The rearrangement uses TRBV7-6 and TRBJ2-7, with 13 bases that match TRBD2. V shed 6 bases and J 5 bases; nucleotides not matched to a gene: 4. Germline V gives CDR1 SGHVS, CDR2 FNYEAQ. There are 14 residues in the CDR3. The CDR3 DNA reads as TGTGCCAGCAGGGGGACTAGCGGGAACCACGAGCAGTACTTC. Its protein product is CASRGTSGNHEQYF. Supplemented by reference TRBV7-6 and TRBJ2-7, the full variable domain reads GAGVSQSPRYKVTKRGQDVALRCDPISGHVSLYWYRQALGQGPEFLTYFNYEAQQDKSGLPNDRFSAERPEGSISTLTIQRTEQRDSAMYRCASRGTSGNHEQYFGPGTRLTVT.

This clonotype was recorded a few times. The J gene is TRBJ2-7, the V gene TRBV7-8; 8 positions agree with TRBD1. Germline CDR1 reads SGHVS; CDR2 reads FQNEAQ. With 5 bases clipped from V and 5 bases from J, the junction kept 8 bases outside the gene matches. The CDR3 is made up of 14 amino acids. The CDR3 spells CASSLQGQGNEQYF. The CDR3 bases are TGTGCCAGCAGCCTTCAAGGACAGGGAAACGAGCAGTACTTC.

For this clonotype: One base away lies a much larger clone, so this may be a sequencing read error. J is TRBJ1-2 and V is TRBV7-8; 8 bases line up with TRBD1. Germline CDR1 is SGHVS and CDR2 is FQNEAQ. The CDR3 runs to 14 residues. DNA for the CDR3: TGTGCCAGCCGCTTAGCGCAGGGGGCCAATGGCTACACCTTC. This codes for CASRLAQGANGYTF.

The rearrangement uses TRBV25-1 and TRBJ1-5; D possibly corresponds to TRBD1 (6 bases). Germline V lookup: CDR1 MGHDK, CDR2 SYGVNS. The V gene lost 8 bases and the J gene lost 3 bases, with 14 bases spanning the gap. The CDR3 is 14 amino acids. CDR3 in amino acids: CASLDRTPNQPQHF. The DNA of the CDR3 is TGTGCCAGCTTAGACAGGACGCCCAATCAGCCCCAGCATTTT.

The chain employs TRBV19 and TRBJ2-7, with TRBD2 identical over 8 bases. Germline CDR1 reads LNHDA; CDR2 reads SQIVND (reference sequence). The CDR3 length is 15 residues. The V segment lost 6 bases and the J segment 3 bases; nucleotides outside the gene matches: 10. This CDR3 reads CASSPWGSGIYEQYF. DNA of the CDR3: TGTGCCAGTAGCCCCTGGGGTAGCGGGATCTACGAGCAGTACTTC.

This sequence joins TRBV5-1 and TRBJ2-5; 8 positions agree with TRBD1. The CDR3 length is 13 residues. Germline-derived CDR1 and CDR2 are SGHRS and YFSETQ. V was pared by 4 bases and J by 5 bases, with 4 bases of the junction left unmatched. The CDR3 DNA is TGCGCCAGCAGCCCGGGACAGGTTGAGACCCAGTACTTC. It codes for CASSPGQVETQYF.

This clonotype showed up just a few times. The CDR3 reads CASRAGILGETQYF. The CDR3 DNA follows: TGTGCCAGCAGAGCCGGAATCCTCGGGGAGACCCAGTACTTC. This rearrangement joins TRBV12-3 or TRBV12-4 to TRBJ2-5, with D unresolved. V was shortened by 6 bases and J by 5 bases, with 16 bases between the two germline ends. The CDR3 has 14 residues.

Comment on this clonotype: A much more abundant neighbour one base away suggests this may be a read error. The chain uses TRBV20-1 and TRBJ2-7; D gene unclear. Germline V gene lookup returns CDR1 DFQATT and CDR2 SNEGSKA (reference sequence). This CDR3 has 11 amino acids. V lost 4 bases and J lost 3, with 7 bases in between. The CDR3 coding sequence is TGCAGTGCTAAACCAGACTACGAGCAGTACTTC. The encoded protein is CSAKPDYEQYF.

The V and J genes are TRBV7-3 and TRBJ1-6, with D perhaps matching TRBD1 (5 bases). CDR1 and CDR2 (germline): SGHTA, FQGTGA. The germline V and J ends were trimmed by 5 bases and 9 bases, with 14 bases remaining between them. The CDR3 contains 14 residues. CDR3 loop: CASSHGAGTSPLHF. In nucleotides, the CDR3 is TGTGCCAGCAGCCATGGGGCAGGGACTTCACCCCTCCACTTT.

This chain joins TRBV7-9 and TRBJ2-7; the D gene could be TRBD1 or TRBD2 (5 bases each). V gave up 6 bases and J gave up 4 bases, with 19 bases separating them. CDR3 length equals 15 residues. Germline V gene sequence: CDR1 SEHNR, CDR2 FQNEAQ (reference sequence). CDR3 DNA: TGTGCCAGCAGTTACTCGAGTGAGGGGTGGTACGAGCAGTACTTC. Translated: CASSYSSEGWYEQYF.

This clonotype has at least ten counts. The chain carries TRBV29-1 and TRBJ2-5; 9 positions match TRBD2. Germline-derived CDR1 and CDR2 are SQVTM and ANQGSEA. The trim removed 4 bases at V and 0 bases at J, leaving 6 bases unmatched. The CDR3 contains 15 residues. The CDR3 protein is CSVVASGTYQETQYF. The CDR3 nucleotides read TGCAGCGTTGTTGCTAGCGGGACCTACCAAGAGACCCAGTACTTC.

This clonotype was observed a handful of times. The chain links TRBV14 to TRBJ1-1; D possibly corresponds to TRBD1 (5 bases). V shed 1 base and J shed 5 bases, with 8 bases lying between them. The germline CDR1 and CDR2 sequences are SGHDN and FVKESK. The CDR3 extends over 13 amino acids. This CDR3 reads CASSQASGTEAFF. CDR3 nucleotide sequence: TGTGCCAGCAGCCAAGCCTCAGGGACTGAAGCTTTCTTT.

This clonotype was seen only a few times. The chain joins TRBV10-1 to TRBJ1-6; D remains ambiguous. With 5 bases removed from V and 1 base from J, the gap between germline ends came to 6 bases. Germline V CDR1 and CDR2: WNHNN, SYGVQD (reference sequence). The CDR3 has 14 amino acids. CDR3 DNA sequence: TGCGCCAGCAGTAAAGGGTCCTATAATTCACCCCTCCACTTT. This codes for CASSKGSYNSPLHF.

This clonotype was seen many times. The CDR3 is CASSGTGRIYGYTF. The CDR3 nucleotides are TGTGCCAGCAGCGGGACAGGGCGGATCTATGGCTACACCTTC. V usage is TRBV2 and J usage is TRBJ1-2, with 9 nucleotides matching TRBD1. V shed 6 bases, J shed 4 bases, and the junction held 6 bases outside the gene matches. The CDR3 sequence is 14 residues long. CDR1 is SNHLY, CDR2 FYNNEI, per germline.

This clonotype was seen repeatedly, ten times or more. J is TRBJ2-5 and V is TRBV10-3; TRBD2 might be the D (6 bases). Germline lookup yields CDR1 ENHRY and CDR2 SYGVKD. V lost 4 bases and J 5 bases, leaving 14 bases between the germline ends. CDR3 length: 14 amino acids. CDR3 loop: CAISAEEGLETQYF. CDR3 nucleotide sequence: TGTGCCATCAGTGCGGAGGAGGGGTTGGAGACCCAGTACTTC.

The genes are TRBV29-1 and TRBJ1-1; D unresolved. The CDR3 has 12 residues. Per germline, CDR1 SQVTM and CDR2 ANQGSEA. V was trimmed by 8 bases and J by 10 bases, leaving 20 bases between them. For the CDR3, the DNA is TGCAGCTTATCACGGCAGTACCTGGGAGCTTTCTTT. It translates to CSLSRQYLGAFF.

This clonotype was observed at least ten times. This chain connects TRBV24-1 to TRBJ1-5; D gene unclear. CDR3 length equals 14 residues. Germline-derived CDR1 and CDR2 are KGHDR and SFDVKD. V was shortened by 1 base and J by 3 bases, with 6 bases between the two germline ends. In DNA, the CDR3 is TGTGCCACCAGTGATTTCCCCTACAATCAGCCCCAGCATTTT. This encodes CATSDFPYNQPQHF.

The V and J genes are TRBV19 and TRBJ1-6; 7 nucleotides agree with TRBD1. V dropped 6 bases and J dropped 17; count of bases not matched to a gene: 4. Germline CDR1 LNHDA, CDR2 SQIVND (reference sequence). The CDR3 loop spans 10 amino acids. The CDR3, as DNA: TGTGCCAGTAGAAACAGGGGAGTCCACTTT. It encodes CASRNRGVHF. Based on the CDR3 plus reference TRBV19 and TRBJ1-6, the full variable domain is DGGITQSPKYLFRKEGQNVTLSCEQNLNHDAMYWYRQDPGQGLRLIYYSQIVNDFQKGDIAEGYSVSREKKESFPLTVTSAQKNPTAFYLCASRNRGVHFGNGTRLTVT.

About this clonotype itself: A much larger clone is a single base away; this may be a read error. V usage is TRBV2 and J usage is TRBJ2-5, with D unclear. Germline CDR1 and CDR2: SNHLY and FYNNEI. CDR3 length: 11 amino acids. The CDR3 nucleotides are TGTGCCAGCAGGGTGACCTACGAGCAGCACTTC. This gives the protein CASRVTYEQHF. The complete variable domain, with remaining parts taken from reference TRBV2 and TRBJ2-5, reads EPEVTQTPSHQVTQMGQEVILRCVPISNHLYFYWYRQILGQKVEFLVSFYNNEISEKSEIFDDQFSVERPDGSNFTLKIRSTKLEDSAMYFCASRVTYEQHFGPGTRLLVL.